This T cell receptor beta chain stems from a study of blood T cell repertoires in COVID-19. Study-wide context: Whether acute or convalescent, the COVID-19 samples came from the United States, Italy and Spain. Nucleic acid was either cDNA or gDNA, and it came from T cells, B-cell-depleted T cells, or PBMCs.

In the study's own analysis: Cell counts per sample came from amplifying reference gene primers. Measured with immunoSEQ multiplex PCR; TCRdb has only the in-frame clones, and not every one. For V, J and clone size, that table is used; D and trimming come from the DNA. Of around 100,000 clones listed, over 80% are singletons. The CDR3 runs 15 residues. Germline V lookup: CDR1 LNHNV, CDR2 YYDKDF (reference sequence). The V and J ends lost 1 base and 8 bases respectively, with 12 bases between them. The clonotype comes from a woman between 65 and 79 years old with acute or convalescent COVID-19. V and J are TRBV15 and TRBJ1-6, with D perhaps matching TRBD1 (6 bases). The sample consisted of peripheral blood. The CDR3 DNA reads TGTGCCACCAGCAGAGGCGGGGGCGCCGATTCACCCCTCCACTTT. Amino acids: CATSRGGGADSPLHF.